The 25 T cell receptor beta chains in this list originate from one sample, sequenced in a study of blood T cell repertoires in COVID-19. The data were produced by immunoSEQ multiplex PCR, yet TCRdb's version contains in-frame clones alone and is incomplete. This table has fewer than 85,000 clones, around 83% appearing once. Input material: peripheral blood. Receptors originate from a man aged 25 to 45 with COVID-19, enrolled during active disease.

The chain carries TRBV6-5 and TRBJ2-7, with TRBD2 as a possible D gene (6 bases). Germline CDR1 MNHEY, CDR2 SVGAGI. The V gene lost 8 bases and the J gene lost 0 bases, with 11 bases spanning the gap. The CDR3 extends over 13 amino acids. CDR3: CASGSGLSYEQYF. The CDR3, as DNA: TGTGCCAGCGGTTCGGGACTCTCCTACGAGCAGTACTTC.

V and J are TRBV11-2 and TRBJ2-5; D is perhaps TRBD2 (6 bases). The CDR3 length is 14 residues. Trimming pared 5 bases from V and 7 bases from J, leaving 17 bases between. Germline-derived CDR1 and CDR2 are SGHAT and FQNNGV. DNA of the CDR3: TGTGCCAGCAGCCCGGGACTGGGTCTAGCGACCCAGTACTTC. This codes for CASSPGLGLATQYF.

This chain joins TRBV27 and TRBJ2-1, with 9 bases identical to TRBD2. V gave up 5 bases and J gave up 5 bases; unmatched junction bases: 7. CDR3 length: 15 amino acids. Germline V CDR1 and CDR2: MNHEY, SMNVEV (reference sequence). The CDR3 loop is CASSPWRGGNNEQFF. In nucleotides, the CDR3 is TGTGCCAGCAGTCCTTGGCGGGGGGGAAACAATGAGCAGTTCTTC.

The V gene is TRBV7-3, the J gene TRBJ1-1, with D uncertain. The CDR3 is made up of 13 amino acids. Germline V gene sequence: CDR1 SGHTA, CDR2 FQGTGA. The ends were cut back, 5 bases at V and 1 base at J, with 8 bases in the middle. CDR3 nucleotide sequence: TGTGCCAGCAGCCATCGGGAGAACACTGAAGCTTTCTTT. Its protein is CASSHRENTEAFF.

The chain links TRBV14 to TRBJ2-1; TRBD2 aligns across 7 bases. The CDR3 length is 14 residues. The junction had 6 bases not matched to a gene; V was cut back by 4 bases and J by 6 bases. Germline V gene sequence: CDR1 SGHDN, CDR2 FVKESK. The CDR3 loop reads CASSRSGEFNEQFF. The CDR3, as DNA: TGTGCCAGCAGCCGCAGCGGGGAATTCAATGAGCAGTTCTTC.

V and J are TRBV6-4 and TRBJ2-1, with TRBD2 identical over 9 bases. Germline V gives CDR1 MRHNA, CDR2 SNTAGT. The CDR3 runs to 14 residues. Germline trimming cut 10 bases from V and 15 bases from J; bases unmatched to any gene: 19. Here the CDR3 DNA reads TGTGCCACACGAGAATCCGGGACTAGCTCCCGCGCGTTCTTC. Its protein product is CATRESGTSSRAFF.

This clone appeared once. The J gene is TRBJ1-4, the V gene TRBV24-1; the D is unclear. The CDR3 runs 14 residues. CDR1 and CDR2 from the germline V gene are KGHDR and SFDVKD. The V end was cut by 0 bases, the J end by 7 bases, with 8 bases between. Here the CDR3 DNA reads TGTGCCACCAGTGATTTGGCAGGAGGTGAAAAACTGTTTTTT. It specifies CATSDLAGGEKLFF.

CDR3 bases: TGTGCCACTGGAGATAGCGTGTACGAGCAGTACTTC. This encodes CATGDSVYEQYF. This chain links TRBV6-5 with TRBJ2-7; tentative D call: TRBD2 (5 bases). V was pared by 10 bases and J by 4 bases, with 14 bases between. The V gene's germline CDR1 is MNHEY and CDR2 SVGAGI. CDR3 length: 12 amino acids.

The chain recombines TRBV6-6 with TRBJ1-1; 7 bases are a match to TRBD1. This CDR3 comprises 13 residues. Losses at the gene ends were 6 bases for V and 1 base for J; bases not matched to a gene: 2. CDR1 is MNHNY, CDR2 SVGAGI, per germline (reference sequence). This CDR3 reads CASRGGSNTEAFF. The DNA of the CDR3 is TGTGCCAGCAGAGGGGGCTCGAACACTGAAGCTTTCTTT.

CDR3 DNA sequence: TGTGCCAGCTCCCCGGGTGGGTCTCCCAATCAGCCCCAGCATTTT. Amino acids: CASSPGGSPNQPQHF. The chain uses TRBV7-9 and TRBJ1-5, with D hard to call. This CDR3 has 15 amino acids. CDR1 and CDR2 (germline): SEHNR, FQNEAQ (reference sequence). V was pared by 8 bases and J by 3 bases, with 17 bases between.

The CDR3 protein is CASSPRTGDQPQHF. DNA of the CDR3: TGTGCCAGCAGCCCGAGGACAGGGGATCAGCCCCAGCATTTT. This sequence joins TRBV7-8 and TRBJ1-5, with 9 bases fitting TRBD1. From germline, CDR1 is SGHVS and CDR2 FQNEAQ. This CDR3 region has 14 residues. Trimming took 5 bases from V and 5 from J; bases not matched to a gene: 4.

The chain couples TRBV30 to TRBJ1-2; no clear D. The length of the CDR3 is 15 residues. The V end lost 0 bases, the J end lost 4 bases, and 15 bases lay between the germline ends. Looked up from germline, CDR1 is GTSNPN and CDR2 is SVGIG (reference sequence). This CDR3 reads CAWSVTGYGVYGYTF. For the CDR3, the DNA is TGTGCCTGGAGTGTTACGGGGTATGGGGTCTATGGCTACACCTTC.

The V gene is TRBV11-2, the J gene TRBJ2-1, with D possibly being TRBD1 (5 bases). Germline CDR1 SGHAT, CDR2 FQNNGV. The CDR3 is made up of 15 amino acids. The V end lost 1 base, the J end lost 6 bases, and 13 bases lay between the germline ends. In DNA form, the CDR3 reads TGTGCCAGCAGCTTAGCAGGGTACGAGGTCAATGAGCAGTTCTTC. The encoded protein is CASSLAGYEVNEQFF.

This clone was seen more than once but under ten times. The V call is TRBV9, the J call TRBJ1-3; 8 bases align to TRBD1. The CDR3 is 15 amino acids. The V segment lost 3 bases and the J segment 4 bases; nucleotides outside the gene matches: 6. Germline CDR1 and CDR2: SGDLS and YYNGEE. CDR3 region: CASSGQGSDGNTIYF. DNA for the CDR3: TGTGCCAGCAGCGGACAGGGGTCTGACGGAAACACCATATATTTT.

V is TRBV11-1 and J is TRBJ1-5, with 9 bases identical to TRBD1. This CDR3 comprises 15 residues. The trim removed 4 bases at V and 6 bases at J, leaving 7 bases unmatched. Germline assignment: CDR1 SGHAT and CDR2 FQDESV (reference sequence). The DNA of the CDR3 is TGTGCCAGCAGCTGGGGTCCGGGACAGGGTCAGCCCCAGCATTTT. It codes for CASSWGPGQGQPQHF.

The chain has TRBV19 and TRBJ2-1; a weak D match, TRBD2 (6 bases). Deletions cut 7 bases from V and 7 bases from J, with 20 bases between. Germline CDR1 reads LNHDA; CDR2 reads SQIVND (reference sequence). The CDR3 sequence is 15 residues long. CDR3 coding DNA: TGTGCCAGTACCCCAACGGGCCTCGGGGGTAATGAGCAGTTCTTC. Translated, it gives CASTPTGLGGNEQFF. The full variable domain, completed using reference TRBV19 and TRBJ2-1, is DGGITQSPKYLFRKEGQNVTLSCEQNLNHDAMYWYRQDPGQGLRLIYYSQIVNDFQKGDIAEGYSVSREKKESFPLTVTSAQKNPTAFYLCASTPTGLGGNEQFFGPGTRLTVL.

V gene TRBV10-2 combines with J gene TRBJ2-5; no clear D gene. This CDR3 contains 14 residues. Germline lookup yields CDR1 WSHSY and CDR2 SAAADI. Trimming left V 4 bases short and J 3 bases short, with 12 bases between. CDR3 bases: TGCGCCAGCAGTGGAGTCTTGCCCAAAGAGACCCAGTACTTC. It is translated as CASSGVLPKETQYF.

This clone was observed a handful of times. The gene calls are TRBV4-1 and TRBJ1-1, with D perhaps matching TRBD1 (5 bases). Germline loops: CDR1 MGHRA, CDR2 YSYEKL. This CDR3 region has 15 residues. V lost 3 bases and J 6 bases, leaving 17 bases between the germline ends. The CDR3 loop reads CASSQRTTTGPEAFF. CDR3 sequence (DNA): TGCGCCAGCAGCCAGCGGACAACGACGGGTCCTGAAGCTTTCTTT.

V and J are TRBV30 and TRBJ2-3, with D perhaps matching TRBD1 (6 bases). The CDR3 runs to 14 residues. Germline V gives CDR1 GTSNPN, CDR2 SVGIG (reference sequence). Trimming left V 1 base short and J 4 bases short, with 12 bases between. Here the CDR3 DNA reads TGTGCCTGGAGTGGGCCAGGGGATCCAGATACGCAGTATTTT. It is translated as CAWSGPGDPDTQYF.

This rearrangement joins TRBV2 to TRBJ2-1; 10 positions agree with TRBD2. The CDR3 is made up of 16 amino acids. Germline assignment: CDR1 SNHLY and CDR2 FYNNEI. J lost 9 bases, V lost 7 bases, and 15 bases had no gene match. CDR3 sequence reads: CASTRRASGSFGEQFF. Here the CDR3 DNA reads TGTGCCAGCACCCGGCGGGCTAGCGGGAGTTTCGGTGAGCAGTTCTTC.

This clone appeared a few times. The chain has TRBV5-1 and TRBJ1-6; TRBD1 matches at 7 bases. Germline lookup yields CDR1 SGHRS and CDR2 YFSETQ. There are 14 residues in the CDR3. The trim removed 3 bases at V and 10 bases at J, leaving 7 bases unmatched. DNA for the CDR3: TGCGCCAGCAGCTACGGGACAGCACCCTCACCCCTCCACTTT. Protein product: CASSYGTAPSPLHF.

V is TRBV19 and J is TRBJ1-1, with 9 bases that match TRBD1. Germline lookup yields CDR1 LNHDA and CDR2 SQIVND (reference sequence). Trimming at V came to 2 bases and at J to 10 bases, leaving 14 bases not matched to a gene. CDR3 length: 16 amino acids. CDR3 DNA sequence: TGTGCCAGTAGTATATCGGGGGGACAGGGTGCGTCCCGAGCTTTCTTT. Translated, it gives CASSISGGQGASRAFF.

The chain is built from TRBV6-5 and TRBJ1-1; the D is unclear. Per germline, CDR1 MNHEY and CDR2 SVGAGI. V was cut by 7 bases and J by 2 bases, with 14 bases left in between. The CDR3 extends over 14 amino acids. The CDR3 bases are TGTGCCAGCATCATGTGGGCGGGAAACACTGAAGCTTTCTTT. It yields the protein CASIMWAGNTEAFF.

In DNA form, the CDR3 reads TGTGCCAGCACCAGCGGGGTCTACAATGAGCAGTTCTTC. It codes for CASTSGVYNEQFF. This chain links TRBV12-3 or TRBV12-4 with TRBJ2-1; 7 positions match TRBD2. V lost 7 bases to trimming and J lost 3 bases; unmatched junction nucleotides: 3. The CDR3 has 13 residues.

The chain recombines TRBV25-1 with TRBJ1-5; no clear D. With 4 bases removed from V and 2 bases from J, the gap between germline ends came to 6 bases. This CDR3 spans 13 amino acids. CDR1 and CDR2 (germline): MGHDK, SYGVNS. The CDR3 nucleotides read TGTGCCAGCAGTGTCGCGGGCAATCAGCCCCAGCATTTT. Protein sequence: CASSVAGNQPQHF. The full variable domain, in which reference TRBV25-1 and TRBJ1-5 provide the parts outside the CDR3, is EADIYQTPRYLVIGTGKKITLECSQTMGHDKMYWYQQDPGMELHLIHYSYGVNSTEKGDLSSESTVSRIRTEHFPLTLESARPSHTSQYLCASSVAGNQPQHFGDGTRLSIL.